Listed below are T cell receptor beta chains from one sample, sequenced in a study of cytomegalovirus exposure and HLA in healthy donors. Generated by immunoSEQ multiplex PCR, the TCRdb table keeps only in-frame clones and is missing some. The sample lists 150,000 to 170,000 clones; around 82% were seen once. Input material: PBMCs. These receptors were obtained from a woman aged 40 to 50 in good health and CMV-seropositive. The CDR3 runs from the conserved cysteine through the conserved F or W. A D gene is named only where the DNA matches it firmly. The size of a clone is reported for some rows only, either as once, few or many, or as a class for expanded clones.

abundance,j_gene,d_gene,v_gene,CDR3aa,CDR3nt
NA,TRBJ1-2,TRBD1,TRBV5-1,CASSLGTGTNYGYTF,TGCGCCAGCAGCTTGGGGACAGGGACCAACTATGGCTACACCTTC
NA,TRBJ2-1,NA,TRBV6-5,CASSRKGRANEQFF,TGTGCCAGCAGCAGGAAGGGCAGGGCCAATGAGCAGTTCTTC
NA,TRBJ1-1,NA,TRBV5-1,CASSLKGENVGNEAFF,TGCGCCAGCAGCTTGAAGGGGGAGAATGTCGGAAATGAAGCTTTCTTT
NA,TRBJ2-5,NA,TRBV6-6,CASSYSYETQYF,TGTGCCAGCAGTTACTCCTATGAGACCCAGTACTTC
few,TRBJ1-5,NA,TRBV28,CASSLSGAGNQPQHF,TGTGCCAGCAGTTTATCAGGGGCAGGCAATCAGCCCCAGCATTTT
NA,TRBJ2-3,TRBD2,TRBV19,CASSTSTAGTTTDTQYF,TGTGCCAGTAGTACATCCACGGCCGGGACTACCACAGATACGCAGTATTTT
NA,TRBJ2-7,NA,TRBV19,CASSFGPRNEQYF,TGTGCCAGTAGTTTCGGCCCTAGGAACGAGCAGTACTTC
NA,TRBJ2-7,TRBD2,TRBV9,CASSAGAGGSYEQYF,TGTGCCAGCAGCGCGGGGGCGGGAGGGTCCTACGAGCAGTACTTC
NA,TRBJ2-7,NA,TRBV28,CASSLTGSGEQYF,TGTGCCAGCAGTTTAACAGGGTCAGGCGAGCAGTACTTC
NA,TRBJ2-1,TRBD2,TRBV5-1,CASSSLGTSGRNNEQFF,TGCGCCAGCAGCTCACTGGGGACTAGCGGGAGAAACAATGAGCAGTTCTTC
once,TRBJ2-1,TRBD2,TRBV6-1,CASSETSGRSLYNEQFF,TGTGCCAGCAGTGAAACTAGCGGGAGGTCTCTGTACAATGAGCAGTTCTTC
NA,TRBJ2-6,NA,TRBV12-5,CASGSAGSGANVLTF,TGTGCTAGTGGTTCCGCAGGGTCTGGGGCCAACGTCCTGACTTTC
few,TRBJ2-2,NA,TRBV19,CASSQQGFADTGELFF,TGTGCCAGCTCCCAACAGGGATTTGCTGACACCGGGGAGCTGTTTTTT
NA,TRBJ2-7,NA,TRBV29-1,CSVQHSSYEQYF,TGCAGCGTTCAGCACAGCTCCTACGAGCAGTACTTC
few,TRBJ1-1,NA,TRBV19,CASHGQTMNTEAFF,TGTGCCAGCCACGGACAAACCATGAACACTGAAGCTTTCTTT